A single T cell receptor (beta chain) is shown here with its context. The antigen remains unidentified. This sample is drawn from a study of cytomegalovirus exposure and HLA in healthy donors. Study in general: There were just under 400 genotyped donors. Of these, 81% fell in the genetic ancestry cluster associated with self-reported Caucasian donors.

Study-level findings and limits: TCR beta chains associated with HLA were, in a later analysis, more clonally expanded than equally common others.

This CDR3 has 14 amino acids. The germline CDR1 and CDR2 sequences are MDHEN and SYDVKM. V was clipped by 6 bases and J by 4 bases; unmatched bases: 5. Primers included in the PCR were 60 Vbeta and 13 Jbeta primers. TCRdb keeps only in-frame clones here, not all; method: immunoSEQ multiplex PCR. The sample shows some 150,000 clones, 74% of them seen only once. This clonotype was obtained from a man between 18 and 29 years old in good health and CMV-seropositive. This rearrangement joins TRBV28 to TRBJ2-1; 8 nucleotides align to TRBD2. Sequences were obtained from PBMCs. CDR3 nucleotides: TGTGCCAGCAGCCCAGGACTAGCTTACAATGAGCAGTTCTTC. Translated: CASSPGLAYNEQFF. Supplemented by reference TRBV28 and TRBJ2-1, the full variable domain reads DVKVTQSSRYLVKRTGEKVFLECVQDMDHENMFWYRQDPGLGLRLIYFSYDVKMKEKGDIPEGYSVSREKKERFSLILESASTNQTSMYLCASSPGLAYNEQFFGPGTRLTVL.